This T cell receptor beta chain was sequenced during a study of blood T cells in healthy people across ages. Study as a whole: The capture of about one barcoded beta molecule per two T cells was achieved by template switching. Study-level points and caveats: Naive T cell percentage showed a strong correlation with the diversity of TCR beta. With donor CMV status unknown, expanded clonotype changes were possibly confounded.

CDR3 length: 16 amino acids. Per the germline V gene, CDR1 is SGHVS and CDR2 is FNYEAQ. V was shortened by 1 base and J by 3 bases, with 10 bases between the two germline ends. This clonotype was detected only a few times. Its antigen is not known. Primed by a sample-barcoded 5' primer and a J-beta primer mix, a second PCR proceeded for 7 to 11 cycles. From the 5' RACE reads, TCRdb called clonotypes with MiXCR, one entry per CDR3 protein. The sample has just over 1 million distinct CDR3 sequences, more than 35% seen once. This TCR was recovered from a woman aged 55-75 years in good health. V gene TRBV7-6 combines with J gene TRBJ2-6; a possible D gene is TRBD2 (7 bases). Sequencing input: blood. CDR3 region: CASSLGRGLGANVLTF. The CDR3 DNA follows: TGTGCCAGCAGCTTAGGGCGGGGGCTTGGGGCCAACGTCCTGACTTTC.